The clone carrying this T cell receptor (beta chain) was counted ten times or more. The record originates from a study of T-cell reconstitution after alpha-beta-depleted transplantation in children. It was with unique molecular identifiers that the TCRbeta library was prepared. MiXCR, applied by TCRdb to the PCR reads, yields one record per CDR3 protein. The sample has hundreds of thousands of distinct CDR3 sequences, roughly 15% seen once. This CDR3 contains 13 residues. Germline lookup yields CDR1 DFQATT and CDR2 SNEGSKA (reference sequence). Sequencing used PBMCs from the stem cell graft donor, obtained from the stem cell graft. This TCR was recovered from a human donor who donated a stem cell graft to a child with acute myeloid leukemia. This chain links TRBV20-1 with TRBJ2-4; D may be TRBD2 (7 bases). CDR3 sequence reads: CAGGEGGRNIQYF. In DNA form, the CDR3 reads TGCGCCGGTGGGGAGGGGGGACGGAACATTCAGTACTTC.